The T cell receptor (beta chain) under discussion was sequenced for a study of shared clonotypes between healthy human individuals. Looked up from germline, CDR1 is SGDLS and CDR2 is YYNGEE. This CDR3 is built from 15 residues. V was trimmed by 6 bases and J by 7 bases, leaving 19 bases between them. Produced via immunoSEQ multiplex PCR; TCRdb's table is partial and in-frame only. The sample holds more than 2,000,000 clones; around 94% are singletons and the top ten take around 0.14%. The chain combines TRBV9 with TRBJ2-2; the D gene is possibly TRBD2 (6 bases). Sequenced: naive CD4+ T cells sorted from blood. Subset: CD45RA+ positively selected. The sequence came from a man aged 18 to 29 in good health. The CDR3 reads CASTLGGARGGELFF. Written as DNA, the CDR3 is TGTGCCAGCACCCTCGGAGGGGCCCGGGGCGGGGAGCTGTTTTTT.